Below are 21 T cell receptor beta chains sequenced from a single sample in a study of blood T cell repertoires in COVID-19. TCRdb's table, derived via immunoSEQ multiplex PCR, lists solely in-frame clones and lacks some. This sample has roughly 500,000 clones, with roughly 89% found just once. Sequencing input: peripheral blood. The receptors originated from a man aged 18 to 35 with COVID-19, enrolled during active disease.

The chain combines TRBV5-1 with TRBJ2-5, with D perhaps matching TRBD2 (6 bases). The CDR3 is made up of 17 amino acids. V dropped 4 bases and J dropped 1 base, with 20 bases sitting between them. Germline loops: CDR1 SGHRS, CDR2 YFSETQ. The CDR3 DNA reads TGCGCCAGCAGCCTTTGGAACCAGCTAGCGTTCCAAGAGACCCAGTACTTC. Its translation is CASSLWNQLAFQETQYF. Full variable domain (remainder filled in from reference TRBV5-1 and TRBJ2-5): KAGVTQTPRYLIKTRGQQVTLSCSPISGHRSVSWYQQTPGQGLQFLFEYFSETQRNKGNFPGRFSGRQFSNSRSEMNVSTLELGDSALYLCASSLWNQLAFQETQYFGPGTRLLVL.

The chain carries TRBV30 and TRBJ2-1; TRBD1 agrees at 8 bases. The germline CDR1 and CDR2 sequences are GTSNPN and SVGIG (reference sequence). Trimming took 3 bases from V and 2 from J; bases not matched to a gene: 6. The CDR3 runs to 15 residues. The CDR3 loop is CAWRPQGAPYNEQFF. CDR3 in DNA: TGTGCCTGGAGGCCCCAGGGGGCCCCCTACAATGAGCAGTTCTTC.

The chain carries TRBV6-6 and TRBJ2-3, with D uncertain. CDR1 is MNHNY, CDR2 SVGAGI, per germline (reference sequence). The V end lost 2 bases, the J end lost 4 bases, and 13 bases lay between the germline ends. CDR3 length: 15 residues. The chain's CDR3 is CASSYHQGSADTQYF. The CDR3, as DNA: TGTGCCAGCAGTTACCATCAAGGAAGCGCAGATACGCAGTATTTT.

CDR3 amino acids: CASSYSSGGARNEQFF. The CDR3 nucleotides are TGTGCCAGCAGTTACTCCTCCGGGGGGGCTCGCAATGAGCAGTTCTTC. The J gene is TRBJ2-1, the V gene TRBV6-5, with 8 bases fitting TRBD2. The germline V gene has CDR1 MNHEY and CDR2 SVGAGI. V lost 0 bases and J lost 6; bases outside the gene matches: 7. The CDR3 covers 16 residues.

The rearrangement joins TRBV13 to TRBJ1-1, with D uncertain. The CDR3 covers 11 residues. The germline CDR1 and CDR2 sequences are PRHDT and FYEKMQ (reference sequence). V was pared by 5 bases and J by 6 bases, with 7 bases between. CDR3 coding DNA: TGTGCCAGCAGCGTGGGAGCTGAAGCTTTCTTT. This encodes CASSVGAEAFF.

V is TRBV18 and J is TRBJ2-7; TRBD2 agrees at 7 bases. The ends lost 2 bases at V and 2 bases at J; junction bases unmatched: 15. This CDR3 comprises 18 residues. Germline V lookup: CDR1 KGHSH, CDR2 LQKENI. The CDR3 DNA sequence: TGTGCCAGCTCACCAGCCCGGGGATCAGCGGGGCAACCCTACGAGCAGTACTTC. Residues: CASSPARGSAGQPYEQYF.

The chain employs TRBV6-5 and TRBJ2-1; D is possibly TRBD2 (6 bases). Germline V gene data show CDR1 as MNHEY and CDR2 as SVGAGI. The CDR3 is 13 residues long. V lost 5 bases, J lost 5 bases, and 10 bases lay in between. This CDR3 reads CASSRGYNNEQFF. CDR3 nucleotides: TGTGCCAGCAGTCGGGGGTACAACAATGAGCAGTTCTTC.

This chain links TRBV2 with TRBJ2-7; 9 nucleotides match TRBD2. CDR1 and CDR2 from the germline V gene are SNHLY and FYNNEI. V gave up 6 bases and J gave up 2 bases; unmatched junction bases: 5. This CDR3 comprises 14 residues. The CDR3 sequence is CASRRLAATYEQYF. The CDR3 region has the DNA TGTGCCAGCAGGAGACTAGCGGCCACCTACGAGCAGTACTTC.

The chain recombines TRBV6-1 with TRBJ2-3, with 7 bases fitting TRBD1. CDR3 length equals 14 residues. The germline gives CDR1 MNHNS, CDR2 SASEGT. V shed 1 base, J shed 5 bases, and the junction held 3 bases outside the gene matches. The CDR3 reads CASSEGGTVDTQYF. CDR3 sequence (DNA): TGTGCCAGCAGTGAAGGGGGGACAGTAGATACGCAGTATTTT.

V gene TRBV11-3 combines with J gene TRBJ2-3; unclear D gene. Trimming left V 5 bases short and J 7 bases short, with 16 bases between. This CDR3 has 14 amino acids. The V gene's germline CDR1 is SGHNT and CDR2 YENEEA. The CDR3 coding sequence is TGTGCCAGCAGCCCCCTCCTACCTAAAAATACGCAGTATTTT. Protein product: CASSPLLPKNTQYF.

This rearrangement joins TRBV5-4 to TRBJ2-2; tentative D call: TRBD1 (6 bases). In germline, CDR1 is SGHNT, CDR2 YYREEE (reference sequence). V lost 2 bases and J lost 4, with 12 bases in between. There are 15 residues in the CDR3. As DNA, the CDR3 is TGTGCCAGCAGCTTTAGGGGACAAAGCACCGGGGAGCTGTTTTTT. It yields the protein CASSFRGQSTGELFF.

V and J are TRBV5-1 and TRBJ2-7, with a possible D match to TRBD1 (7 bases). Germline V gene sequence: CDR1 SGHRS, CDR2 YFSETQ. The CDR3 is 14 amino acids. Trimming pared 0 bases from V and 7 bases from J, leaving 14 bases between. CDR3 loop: CASSLAQGGGEQYF. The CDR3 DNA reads TGCGCCAGCAGCTTGGCCCAGGGGGGAGGAGAGCAGTACTTC. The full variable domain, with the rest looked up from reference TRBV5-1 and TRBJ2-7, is KAGVTQTPRYLIKTRGQQVTLSCSPISGHRSVSWYQQTPGQGLQFLFEYFSETQRNKGNFPGRFSGRQFSNSRSEMNVSTLELGDSALYLCASSLAQGGGEQYFGPGTRLTVT.

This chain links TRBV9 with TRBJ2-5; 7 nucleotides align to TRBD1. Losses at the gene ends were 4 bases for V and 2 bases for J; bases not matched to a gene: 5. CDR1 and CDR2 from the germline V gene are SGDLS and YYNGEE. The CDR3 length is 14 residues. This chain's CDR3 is CASSWDSRQETQYF. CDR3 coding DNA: TGTGCCAGCAGCTGGGACAGTAGACAAGAGACCCAGTACTTC.

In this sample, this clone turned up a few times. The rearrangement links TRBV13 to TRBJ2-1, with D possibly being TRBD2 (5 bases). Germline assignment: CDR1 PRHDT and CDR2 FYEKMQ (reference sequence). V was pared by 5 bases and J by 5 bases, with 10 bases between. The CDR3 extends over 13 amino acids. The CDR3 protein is CASSKEGHNEQFF. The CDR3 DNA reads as TGTGCCAGCAGCAAAGAGGGCCACAATGAGCAGTTCTTC.

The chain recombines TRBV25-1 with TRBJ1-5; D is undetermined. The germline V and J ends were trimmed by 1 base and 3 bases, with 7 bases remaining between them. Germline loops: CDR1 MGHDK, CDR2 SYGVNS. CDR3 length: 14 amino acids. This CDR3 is CASSEWQDNQPQHF. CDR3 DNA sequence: TGTGCCAGCAGTGAATGGCAGGACAATCAGCCCCAGCATTTT.

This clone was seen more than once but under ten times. The CDR3 DNA is TGTGCCACCAGCAGAGATATCGACTCCCTGATCTATGGCTACACCTTC. Amino acids: CATSRDIDSLIYGYTF. This sequence joins TRBV15 and TRBJ1-2; D unclear. V lost 0 bases to trimming and J lost 4 bases, with 15 bases between them. The germline gives CDR1 LNHNV, CDR2 YYDKDF (reference sequence). CDR3 length: 16 amino acids.

CDR3 sequence: CASSISPGANTGELFF. The CDR3 nucleotides are TGTGCCAGTAGTATCTCACCAGGGGCGAACACCGGGGAGCTGTTTTTT. This chain connects TRBV19 to TRBJ2-2; maybe TRBD1 (6 bases). The germline V gene has CDR1 LNHDA and CDR2 SQIVND (reference sequence). V was cut by 3 bases and J by 0 bases, with 11 bases left in between. CDR3 length: 16 amino acids.

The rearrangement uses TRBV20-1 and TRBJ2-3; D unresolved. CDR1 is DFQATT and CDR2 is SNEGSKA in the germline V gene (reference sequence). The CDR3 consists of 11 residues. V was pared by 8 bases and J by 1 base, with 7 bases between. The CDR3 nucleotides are TGCAGTCTCGAGCGCACAGATACGCAGTATTTT. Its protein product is CSLERTDTQYF.

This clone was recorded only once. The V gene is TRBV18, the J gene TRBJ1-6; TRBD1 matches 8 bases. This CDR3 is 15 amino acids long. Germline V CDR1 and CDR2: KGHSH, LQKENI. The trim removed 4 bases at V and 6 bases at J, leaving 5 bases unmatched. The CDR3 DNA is TGTGCCAGCTCACACGGACAGGGTGGTAATTCACCCCTCCACTTT. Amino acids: CASSHGQGGNSPLHF.

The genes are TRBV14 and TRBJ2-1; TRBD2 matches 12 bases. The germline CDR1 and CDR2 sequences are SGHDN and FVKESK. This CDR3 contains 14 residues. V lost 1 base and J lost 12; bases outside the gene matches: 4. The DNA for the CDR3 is TGTGCCAGCAGCCAAGCTAGCGGGGGGGCCATGCAGTTCTTC. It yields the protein CASSQASGGAMQFF. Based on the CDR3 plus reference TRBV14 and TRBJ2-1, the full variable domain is EAGVTQFPSHSVIEKGQTVTLRCDPISGHDNLYWYRRVMGKEIKFLLHFVKESKQDESGMPNNRFLAERTGGTYSTLKVQPAELEDSGVYFCASSQASGGAMQFFGPGTRLTVL.

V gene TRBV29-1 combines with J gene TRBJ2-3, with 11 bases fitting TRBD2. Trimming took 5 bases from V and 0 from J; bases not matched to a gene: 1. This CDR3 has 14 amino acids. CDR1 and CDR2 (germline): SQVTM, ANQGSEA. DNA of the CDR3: TGCAGCGTTAGGACTAGCGGGAGCACAGATACGCAGTATTTT. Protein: CSVRTSGSTDTQYF.